These T cell receptor beta chains were read from a single sample in a study of CD8+CD57+ T cells in acquired aplastic anemia. TCRdb reprocessed the reads with MiXCR, giving one entry per CDR3 protein. The sample lists 200,000 or so distinct CDR3 sequences, less than 65% occurring once. The sequencing sample was made of sorted CD4+, CD8+, or CD8+CD57+ T cells (not recorded which) from PBMCs. These receptor sequences come from a human donor with severe aplastic anemia or a healthy control (not recorded which). CDR3s include the opening cysteine and the closing phenylalanine or tryptophan. Fields, in order: D gene, clone size, J gene, V gene, CDR3 protein, CDR3 DNA. A D gene is named only where the DNA matches it firmly. Only some rows state a clone size, as once, few, many or a class for expanded clones.

d_call: -
clone_size: few
j_call: TRBJ2-5
v_call: TRBV9
cdr3_aa: CASSVGGRQETQYF
cdr3_nt: TGTGCCAGCAGCGTAGGTGGTAGACAAGAGACCCAGTACTTC

d_call: -
clone_size: once
j_call: TRBJ2-7
v_call: TRBV20-1
cdr3_aa: CSASLGTTYEQYF
cdr3_nt: TGCAGTGCTTCCCTCGGGACAACCTACGAGCAGTACTTC

d_call: TRBD1
clone_size: -
j_call: TRBJ1-1
v_call: TRBV27
cdr3_aa: CASSLLGQGYTETFF
cdr3_nt: TGTGCCAGCAGTTTATTGGGACAGGGTTACACTGAAACTTTCTTT

d_call: -
clone_size: many
j_call: TRBJ2-2
v_call: TRBV14
cdr3_aa: CASSPQATGELFF
cdr3_nt: TGTGCCAGCAGCCCCCAAGCGACAGGGGAGCTGTTTTTT

d_call: -
clone_size: -
j_call: TRBJ2-6
v_call: TRBV6-4
cdr3_aa: CASSDSGSAGANVLTF
cdr3_nt: TGTGCCAGCAGTGACTCGGGTAGCGCTGGGGCCAACGTCCTGACTTTC

d_call: TRBD1
clone_size: few
j_call: TRBJ2-1
v_call: TRBV15
cdr3_aa: CATSRDRDRGPNEQFF
cdr3_nt: TGTGCCACCAGCAGAGATAGGGACAGGGGGCCCAATGAGCAGTTCTTC

d_call: TRBD1
clone_size: -
j_call: TRBJ2-5
v_call: TRBV7-6
cdr3_aa: CASSGRTGGETQYF
cdr3_nt: TGTGCCAGCAGCGGTAGGACAGGGGGAGAGACCCAGTACTTC

d_call: -
clone_size: -
j_call: TRBJ2-7
v_call: TRBV24-1
cdr3_aa: CAIGTAYEQYF
cdr3_nt: TGTGCCATCGGGACCGCCTACGAGCAGTACTTC

d_call: TRBD2
clone_size: -
j_call: TRBJ2-2
v_call: TRBV6-1
cdr3_aa: CASRMAGGGVTGELFF
cdr3_nt: TGTGCCAGCAGGATGGCGGGAGGGGGGGTCACCGGGGAGCTGTTTTTT

d_call: TRBD1
clone_size: few
j_call: TRBJ1-2
v_call: TRBV20-1
cdr3_aa: CSARGGQPLDGYTF
cdr3_nt: TGCAGTGCTAGGGGGGGACAGCCCTTGGATGGCTACACCTTC

d_call: -
clone_size: -
j_call: TRBJ1-4
v_call: TRBV7-9
cdr3_aa: CASSFSSGGGNEKLFF
cdr3_nt: TGTGCCAGCAGCTTTTCGAGCGGGGGTGGGAATGAAAAACTGTTTTTT

d_call: -
clone_size: once
j_call: TRBJ2-1
v_call: TRBV9
cdr3_aa: CASSLRTGWNEQFF
cdr3_nt: TGTGCCAGCAGCCTCCGCACAGGGTGGAATGAGCAGTTCTTC

d_call: -
clone_size: many
j_call: TRBJ2-7
v_call: TRBV27
cdr3_aa: CASWSSYEQYF
cdr3_nt: TGTGCCAGCTGGAGCTCCTACGAGCAGTACTTC